This T cell receptor beta chain was documented in a study of T cell repertoires in aging, cancer and after chemotherapy. For the study at large: Donor ages fell into six groups from 30 or younger up to 70 or older. Findings of the study overall: Healthy donors lost TCR diversity with age mainly through richness, cancer patients through richness and evenness. Across the chemotherapy interval, each cancer cohort showed higher median generation probability, suggesting thymic rebound.

The V gene lost 0 bases and the J gene lost 7 bases, with 9 bases spanning the gap. Germline CDR1 and CDR2: MNHEY and SVGAGI. The CDR3 spans 14 residues. The table lists this clonotype with a few counts. The antigen is not known. TRB rearrangements spanning V, D and J were amplified using mixed TRB-A/B primers. TCRdb reanalysed the multiplex PCR reads using MiXCR and keeps one entry per CDR3 protein. The sample lists approximately 7,800 distinct CDR3 sequences; about 35% were seen once. TCR beta rearrangements were amplified from peripheral blood genomic DNA. This rearrangement joins TRBV6-5 to TRBJ1-4; a weak D match, TRBD1 (6 bases). This TCR came from a human donor in good health. The sample consisted of blood. The CDR3 DNA follows: TGTGCCAGCAGTTACTCGATAGGGGGTGAAAAACTGTTTTTT. Translation: CASSYSIGGEKLFF.